The 20 T cell receptor beta chains reported below all come from one sample, sequenced in a study of PD-1 blockade in classical Hodgkin lymphoma. Clones were read by immunoSEQ multiplex PCR, and TCRdb kept only the in-frame ones, dropping some. The sample lists more than 10,000 clones, about four fifths occurring once. Following autologous stem cell transplantation, relapse occurred in every patient, and exposure to brentuximab vedotin varied. The input for sequencing was peripheral blood mononuclear cells (PBMCs), taken at baseline. The receptors here all came from a human donor with classical Hodgkin lymphoma.

This chain connects TRBV27 to TRBJ2-7; D not certain. Germline CDR1 reads MNHEY; CDR2 reads SMNVEV (reference sequence). The V end was cut by 2 bases, the J end by 2 bases, with 10 bases between. This CDR3 has 14 amino acids. CDR3 bases: TGTGCCAGCAGTTTAAAGATGCGCACCTACGAGCAGTACTTC. It is translated as CASSLKMRTYEQYF.

The rearrangement joins TRBV7-9 to TRBJ2-5, with D perhaps TRBD2 (6 bases). The V gene lost 5 bases and the J gene lost 4 bases, with 14 bases spanning the gap. The CDR3 totals 14 residues. CDR1 and CDR2 from the germline V gene are SEHNR and FQNEAQ (reference sequence). DNA for the CDR3: TGTGCCAGCAGCCCGGCGGGGTTTTCAGAGACCCAGTACTTC. Amino acid sequence: CASSPAGFSETQYF.

The rearrangement uses TRBV6-6 and TRBJ1-1, with D uncertain. V dropped 5 bases and J dropped 3 bases, with 4 bases sitting between them. CDR1 is MNHNY and CDR2 is SVGAGI in the germline V gene (reference sequence). The CDR3 has 11 residues. CDR3 sequence (DNA): TGTGCCAGCAGTCCCCACACTGAAGCTTTCTTT. Translated, it gives CASSPHTEAFF.

This clone was counted only a few times. The chain combines TRBV5-4 with TRBJ2-3; 12 bases are shared with TRBD2. This CDR3 contains 19 residues. Germline V gene sequence: CDR1 SGHNT, CDR2 YYREEE (reference sequence). The junction had 17 bases not matched to a gene; V was cut back by 1 base and J by 8 bases. The CDR3 protein is CASSLSASGRAFGAGTQYF. CDR3 sequence (DNA): TGTGCCAGCAGCTTGTCTGCTAGCGGGAGGGCCTTCGGTGCGGGTACGCAGTATTTT.

This chain links TRBV11-3 with TRBJ1-6; D ambiguous. The V gene's germline CDR1 is SGHNT and CDR2 YENEEA. The CDR3 length is 16 residues. V was cut by 5 bases and J by 2 bases, with 13 bases left in between. In DNA form, the CDR3 reads TGTGCCAGCAGCCCCCACTCGATGGCCTATAATTCACCCCTCCACTTT. Its protein is CASSPHSMAYNSPLHF.

The chain employs TRBV21-1 and TRBJ1-4. TRBV21-1 is tagged as a pseudogene. CDR3 length equals 17 residues. The CDR3 region has the DNA TGTGCCAGCAGCAAAGTGGCAGAAACTGCAACTAATGAAAAACTGTTTTTT. The encoded protein is CASSKVAETATNEKLFF.

The chain joins TRBV2 to TRBJ2-2, with 8 positions matching TRBD2. Germline CDR1 is SNHLY and CDR2 is FYNNEI. The length of the CDR3 is 15 residues. J lost 0 bases, V lost 9 bases, and 6 bases had no gene match. CDR3 coding DNA: TGTGCCAGGTCCGGGGGGGTAACGAACACCGGGGAGCTGTTTTTT. Protein sequence: CARSGGVTNTGELFF. The entire variable domain, with the rest obtained from reference TRBV2 and TRBJ2-2, is as follows: EPEVTQTPSHQVTQMGQEVILRCVPISNHLYFYWYRQILGQKVEFLVSFYNNEISEKSEIFDDQFSVERPDGSNFTLKIRSTKLEDSAMYFCARSGGVTNTGELFFGEGSRLTVL.

CDR3 protein: CASSLSPPGPGGNTIYF. The DNA of the CDR3 is TGTGCCAGCAGCTTGAGCCCCCCGGGACCCGGTGGAAACACCATATATTTT. This chain links TRBV7-2 with TRBJ1-3; weak D call: TRBD1 (5 bases). Per germline, CDR1 SGHTA and CDR2 FQGNSA. The CDR3 totals 17 residues. V dropped 3 bases and J dropped 3 bases, with 18 bases sitting between them.

This chain uses TRBV7-2 with TRBJ2-3, with 7 bases lining up with TRBD2. Germline V gene lookup returns CDR1 SGHTA and CDR2 FQGNSA. Trimming removed 2 bases from V and 2 bases from J; junction bases left unmatched: 7. CDR3 length equals 16 residues. The CDR3 here is CASSLRASGNTDTQYF. Here the CDR3 DNA reads TGTGCCAGCAGCTTAAGGGCTAGCGGAAACACAGATACGCAGTATTTT.

The genes are TRBV28 and TRBJ1-1; no clear D. V was cut by 5 bases and J by 7 bases, with 11 bases left in between. This CDR3 has 12 residues. Germline values: CDR1 MDHEN, CDR2 SYDVKM. CDR3 sequence reads: CASSIIRDEAFF. The CDR3 DNA is TGTGCCAGCAGTATTATAAGGGATGAAGCTTTCTTT. The variable domain in full, with the rest retrieved from reference TRBV28 and TRBJ1-1, is DVKVTQSSRYLVKRTGEKVFLECVQDMDHENMFWYRQDPGLGLRLIYFSYDVKMKEKGDIPEGYSVSREKKERFSLILESASTNQTSMYLCASSIIRDEAFFGQGTRLTVV.

This chain connects TRBV11-2 to TRBJ2-7; 10 positions match TRBD2. Per the germline V gene, CDR1 is SGHAT and CDR2 is FQNNGV. V gave up 2 bases and J gave up 6 bases; unmatched junction bases: 13. The CDR3 contains 17 residues. CDR3 sequence: CASSLSGRAGGVLEQYF. The CDR3 DNA reads TGTGCCAGCAGCTTAAGCGGGAGAGCGGGAGGGGTCCTCGAGCAGTACTTC.

The chain links TRBV14 to TRBJ2-1, with TRBD2 matching 13 bases. Germline V CDR1 and CDR2: SGHDN, FVKESK. The CDR3 consists of 18 residues. V lost 2 bases, J lost 4 bases, and 8 bases stayed unmatched. The CDR3 is CASSQITSGRAWYNEQFF. As DNA, the CDR3 is TGTGCCAGCAGCCAAATAACTAGCGGGAGGGCCTGGTACAATGAGCAGTTCTTC.

This clone was detected a few times. V and J are TRBV15 and TRBJ1-1; D might be TRBD1 (6 bases). Germline V gene lookup returns CDR1 LNHNV and CDR2 YYDKDF (reference sequence). The V gene lost 7 bases and the J gene lost 1 base, with 10 bases spanning the gap. This CDR3 is 13 amino acids long. The chain's CDR3 is CATILDRNTEAFF. As DNA, the CDR3 is TGTGCCACCATCCTGGACAGGAACACTGAAGCTTTCTTT.

This clone has a handful of counts. This chain uses TRBV7-2 with TRBJ1-5; no clear D gene. V lost 2 bases, J lost 1 base, and 3 bases lay in between. The CDR3 sequence is 13 residues long. Germline lookup yields CDR1 SGHTA and CDR2 FQGNSA. The CDR3 DNA reads as TGTGCCAGCAGCTTACGGAGCAATCAGCCCCAGCATTTT. This sequence encodes CASSLRSNQPQHF.

This chain uses TRBV2 with TRBJ2-7, with unresolved D. Germline V CDR1 and CDR2: SNHLY, FYNNEI. The CDR3 has 12 amino acids. V was cut by 6 bases and J by 4 bases, with 10 bases left in between. CDR3 residues: CASSPIRYEQYF. The CDR3 region has the DNA TGTGCCAGCAGCCCGATCCGATACGAGCAGTACTTC.

The gene calls are TRBV2 and TRBJ2-4; 7 nucleotides align to TRBD2. V was clipped by 2 bases and J by 8 bases; unmatched bases: 6. The CDR3 length is 14 residues. CDR1 is SNHLY, CDR2 FYNNEI, per germline. CDR3 coding DNA: TGTGCCAGCAGTGAACGGCTAGCGGCCGACATTCAGTACTTC. Translated: CASSERLAADIQYF.

This clone was picked up one time. This sequence joins TRBV4-1 and TRBJ2-1; no firm D call. The CDR3 spans 17 residues. V lost 1 base, J lost 5 bases, and 18 bases lay in between. Per germline, CDR1 MGHRA and CDR2 YSYEKL. As DNA, the CDR3 is TGCGCCAGCAGCCAAGGGAGTCTACGGGTTGGGGACAATGAGCAGTTCTTC. It is translated as CASSQGSLRVGDNEQFF.

The chain combines TRBV4-1 with TRBJ2-5; D remains ambiguous. CDR1 MGHRA and CDR2 YSYEKL come from the germline V gene. CDR3 length: 16 amino acids. V dropped 1 base and J dropped 1 base, with 13 bases sitting between them. The CDR3 sequence: CASSQASTTFQETQYF. In DNA form, the CDR3 reads TGCGCCAGCAGCCAAGCGTCTACCACATTCCAAGAGACCCAGTACTTC.

This chain uses TRBV4-3 with TRBJ1-1, with TRBD1 matching 8 bases. The V gene's germline CDR1 is LGHNA and CDR2 YSLEER. With V trimmed by 0 bases and J by 8 bases, 11 bases remained unmatched. CDR3 length: 16 residues. CDR3 DNA sequence: TGCGCCAGCAGCCAAGAAGGAGGGACAGGCGGCTCAGAAGCTTTCTTT. Amino acids: CASSQEGGTGGSEAFF.

This chain links TRBV7-2 with TRBJ2-7; TRBD2 agrees at 11 bases. The CDR3 is made up of 14 amino acids. Trimming removed 4 bases from V and 7 bases from J; junction bases left unmatched: 6. CDR1 and CDR2 (germline): SGHTA, FQGNSA. The CDR3 nucleotides read TGTGCCAGCAGCTGGGGGACTAGCGGACATGAGCAGTACTTC. Translated, it gives CASSWGTSGHEQYF.